A selection of T cell receptor beta chains follows, all from one sample in a study of blood T cells in healthy people across ages. MiXCR, run by TCRdb on the 5' RACE reads, gives a single entry per CDR3 protein. The repertoire includes fewer than 2,000,000 distinct CDR3 sequences, roughly 32% of them detected once, and approximately 10% sits in the top ten. Sequencing was carried out using blood. These receptors were taken from a woman in her twenties or thirties in good health. CDR3s include the opening cysteine and the closing phenylalanine or tryptophan. A D gene is named only where the DNA matches it firmly. Some rows mark clone size as missing; the rest say once, few, many or name a class of expanded clone.

- | TRBJ2-1 | TRBD1 | 13 | TRBV27 | CASSNTGAGEQFF | TGTGCCAGCAGTAATACAGGGGCGGGTGAGCAGTTCTTC
few | TRBJ1-4 | - | 15 | TRBV27 | CASSPRQTTNEKLFF | TGTGCCAGCAGTCCCCGCCAGACAACTAATGAAAAACTGTTTTTT
many | TRBJ2-3 | TRBD2 | 15 | TRBV7-3 | CASSSQTSPTDTQYF | TGTGCCAGCAGCTCTCAGACTAGCCCCACAGATACGCAGTATTTT
- | TRBJ1-5 | - | 14 | TRBV6-1 | CAGSARGANQPQHF | TGTGCCGGCAGTGCTCGAGGGGCTAATCAGCCCCAGCATTTT
few | TRBJ2-5 | TRBD1 | 15 | TRBV28 | CASSPGDRVWETQYF | TGTGCCAGCAGTCCCGGCGACAGGGTATGGGAGACCCAGTACTTC
few | TRBJ2-6 | - | 19 | TRBV4-1 | CASSSFLGVLDSGANVLTF | TGCGCCAGCAGCTCCTTCTTAGGGGTATTGGACTCTGGGGCCAACGTCCTGACTTTC
- | TRBJ2-1 | TRBD2 | 18 | TRBV5-1 | CASTATRFTSGIYNEQFF | TGCGCCAGCACCGCTACCCGATTTACTAGCGGAATCTACAATGAGCAGTTCTTC
- | TRBJ1-2 | - | 13 | TRBV2 | CASAPLPVWGYTF | TGTGCCAGCGCCCCTCTGCCCGTGTGGGGCTACACCTTC
- | TRBJ2-7 | - | 13 | TRBV7-2 | CAGSRGAALEQYF | TGTGCCGGCAGCCGGGGGGCAGCCCTCGAGCAGTACTTC
- | TRBJ2-5 | TRBD2 | 15 | TRBV9 | CASSVSIAGQETQYF | TGTGCCAGCAGCGTGAGCATAGCGGGCCAAGAGACCCAGTACTTC
many | TRBJ2-5 | TRBD1 | 14 | TRBV29-1 | CSVHGTADSETQYF | TGCAGCGTCCACGGGACAGCAGATTCGGAGACCCAGTACTTC
many | TRBJ2-3 | TRBD1 | 14 | TRBV29-1 | CSVTGTGNRGTQYF | TGCAGCGTTACCGGGACAGGGAATCGGGGGACGCAGTATTTT
- | TRBJ2-7 | - | 16 | TRBV7-6 | CASSPTQDRSPYEQYF | TGTGCCAGCAGTCCAACACAAGACAGGAGCCCCTACGAGCAGTACTTC
- | TRBJ2-7 | - | 14 | TRBV5-5 | CASSLEWGDYEQYF | TGTGCCAGCAGCTTGGAGTGGGGAGACTACGAGCAGTACTTC
- | TRBJ1-5 | - | 14 | TRBV29-1 | CSVEDSEGNQPQHF | TGCAGCGTTGAAGATTCTGAGGGTAATCAGCCCCAGCATTTT
few | TRBJ2-1 | - | 13 | TRBV20-1 | CSARRLAINEQFF | TGCAGTGCTAGGAGACTTGCAATCAATGAGCAGTTCTTC
many | TRBJ2-7 | TRBD2 | 16 | TRBV29-1 | CSVEDVSGGSSYEQYF | TGCAGCGTTGAAGATGTGAGCGGGGGATCTTCCTACGAGCAGTACTTC
few | TRBJ2-1 | - | 16 | TRBV7-2 | CASTLAPGAGYNEQFF | TGTGCCAGCACCCTAGCTCCAGGGGCCGGCTACAATGAGCAGTTCTTC
- | TRBJ2-3 | TRBD2 | 16 | TRBV27 | CASSLLLAGARDTQYF | TGTGCCAGCAGTCTCCTCCTAGCGGGAGCTAGAGATACGCAGTATTTT
- | TRBJ2-1 | TRBD2 | 15 | TRBV7-2 | CASSLMAGGYNEQFF | TGTGCCAGCAGCTTGATGGCGGGAGGGTACAATGAGCAGTTCTTC
few | TRBJ1-2 | - | 13 | TRBV20-1 | CSAIKTGLHGYTF | TGCAGTGCTATAAAAACAGGGTTACATGGCTACACCTTC
- | TRBJ2-2 | - | 15 | TRBV4-1 | CASSQEKRGTGELFF | TGCGCCAGCAGCCAAGAGAAGAGGGGCACCGGGGAGCTGTTTTTT
many | TRBJ2-3 | TRBD2 | 15 | TRBV12-3/TRBV12-4 | CASSLRLAGTDTQYF | TGTGCCAGCAGTTTACGGCTAGCGGGCACAGATACGCAGTATTTT
- | TRBJ1-2 | TRBD1 | 14 | TRBV3-1 | CASSHSTGGYGYTF | TGTGCCAGCAGCCACTCGACAGGGGGCTATGGCTACACCTTC
- | TRBJ2-3 | TRBD2 | 19 | TRBV9 | CASSVVGLAGGPTADTQYF | TGTGCCAGCAGCGTAGTAGGCCTAGCGGGGGGGCCTACCGCAGATACGCAGTATTTT
many | TRBJ1-5 | - | 15 | TRBV6-5 | CASSSGVTDNQPQHF | TGTGCCAGCAGCTCCGGCGTGACAGACAATCAGCCCCAGCATTTT
- | TRBJ2-3 | TRBD1 | 16 | TRBV6-1 | CASREGTGPLTDTQYF | TGTGCCAGCAGGGAAGGGACAGGCCCACTCACAGATACGCAGTATTTT
many | TRBJ2-4 | TRBD2 | 16 | TRBV7-9 | CASSSGLASAKNIQYF | TGTGCCAGCAGCTCCGGACTAGCGTCGGCCAAAAACATTCAGTACTTC
few | TRBJ1-2 | - | 16 | TRBV12-3/TRBV12-4 | CASSLAQGFVDYGYTF | TGTGCCAGCAGTTTAGCGCAAGGGTTTGTCGACTATGGCTACACCTTC
- | TRBJ2-1 | - | 14 | TRBV15 | CATSRGAGYNEQFF | TGTGCCACCAGCAGAGGGGCCGGATACAATGAGCAGTTCTTC
- | TRBJ1-1 | - | 16 | TRBV6-2/TRBV6-3 | CASIGRGGRVNTEAFF | TGTGCCAGCATTGGGAGGGGGGGAAGGGTGAACACTGAAGCTTTCTTT
- | TRBJ2-1 | - | 14 | TRBV10-3 | CAISAGDGGHEQFF | TGTGCCATCAGTGCAGGGGACGGGGGGCATGAGCAGTTCTTC
- | TRBJ2-7 | - | 15 | TRBV4-1 | CASSQERVGGYEQYF | TGCGCCAGCAGCCAAGAAAGGGTAGGGGGCTACGAGCAGTACTTC
- | TRBJ1-3 | TRBD1 | 15 | TRBV7-2 | CASTRDRAHGNTIYF | TGTGCCAGCACCAGAGACAGGGCTCATGGAAACACCATATATTTT
- | TRBJ2-7 | - | 12 | TRBV20-1 | CSATGGPHEQYF | TGCAGTGCTACCGGGGGGCCCCACGAGCAGTACTTC
- | TRBJ2-1 | TRBD1 | 20 | TRBV2 | CASSNFRDRKVPSSYNEQFF | TGTGCCAGCAGTAATTTCCGGGACAGAAAAGTTCCCAGCTCCTACAATGAGCAGTTCTTC
- | TRBJ2-3 | - | 16 | TRBV12-3/TRBV12-4 | CASSLLSGAAADTQYF | TGTGCCAGCAGTCTCCTCTCCGGAGCGGCCGCAGATACGCAATATTTT
- | TRBJ1-2 | - | 15 | TRBV4-1 | CASSQGVTVGYGYTF | TGCGCCAGCAGCCAAGGTGTCACAGTTGGGTATGGCTACACCTTC
- | TRBJ1-1 | - | 12 | TRBV29-1 | CSGAGYNTEAFF | TGCAGCGGGGCAGGGTACAACACTGAAGCTTTCTTT
many | TRBJ2-3 | - | 15 | TRBV4-1 | CASSQGSNWRDTQYF | TGCGCCAGCAGCCAAGGTAGCAATTGGAGAGATACGCAGTATTTT
- | TRBJ2-1 | TRBD2 | 14 | TRBV29-1 | CSVKGLVNLVEQFF | TGCAGCGTAAAGGGACTAGTGAACTTGGTTGAGCAGTTCTTC
few | TRBJ2-7 | - | 16 | TRBV6-5 | CASSYSRGEATYEQYF | TGTGCCAGCAGTTACTCGAGAGGGGAGGCTACCTACGAGCAGTACTTC
- | TRBJ2-7 | TRBD1 | 15 | TRBV5-6 | CASSATGTGCYEQYF | TGTGCCAGCAGCGCGACCGGGACAGGATGCTACGAGCAGTACTTC
many | TRBJ2-7 | - | 10 | TRBV29-1 | CSAGEIEQYF | TGCAGCGCTGGGGAAATCGAGCAGTACTTC
few | TRBJ2-1 | - | 15 | TRBV6-1 | CASTQAHTTYNEQFF | TGTGCCAGCACCCAAGCCCATACCACCTACAATGAGCAGTTCTTC
- | TRBJ2-7 | - | 15 | TRBV5-1 | CASMRRTESSYEQYF | TGCGCCAGCATGCGAAGAACAGAGAGCTCCTACGAGCAGTACTTC
few | TRBJ1-5 | - | 12 | TRBV20-1 | CSANRVGQPQHF | TGCAGTGCTAACAGGGTCGGTCAGCCCCAGCATTTT
- | TRBJ2-3 | - | 15 | TRBV4-1 | CASSQASLAADTQYF | TGCGCCAGCAGCCAAGCTTCGCTAGCCGCAGATACGCAGTATTTT